These 7 T cell receptor beta chains share one sample of origin, sequenced in a study of T-cell reconstitution after alpha-beta-depleted transplantation in children. The TCRbeta library was prepared with unique molecular identifiers. From the PCR reads, TCRdb called clonotypes with MiXCR, one entry per CDR3 protein. Of approximately 120,000 distinct CDR3 sequences detected, about 9.5% appear once; the ten largest clones hold around 24%. Sequencing was performed on PBMCs, mostly from graft donor cells, taken 180 days after TCRalphabeta/CD19-depleted stem cell transplant. Receptor source: a girl under two years old who had a stem cell transplant for combined immunodeficiency, so the T cells may come from the graft donor.

The V gene is TRBV20-1, the J gene TRBJ1-1, with a tentative D call TRBD1 (6 bases). Germline-derived CDR1 and CDR2 are DFQATT and SNEGSKA (reference sequence). V shed 0 bases and J shed 5 bases, with 19 bases lying between them. The CDR3 covers 16 residues. The CDR3 coding sequence is TGCAGTGCTAGAGATCGGGGGGGCTCCTTAAGAACTGAAGCTTTCTTT. It translates to CSARDRGGSLRTEAFF.

This clonotype came up a few times. The chain is built from TRBV20-1 and TRBJ2-5; D gene unclear. Germline CDR1 and CDR2: DFQATT and SNEGSKA (reference sequence). V lost 3 bases and J 5 bases, leaving 7 bases between the germline ends. This CDR3 spans 11 amino acids. CDR3 protein: CSARGFETQYF. The CDR3 region has the DNA TGCAGTGCTAGGGGGTTTGAGACCCAGTACTTC.

This chain links TRBV7-8 with TRBJ2-3, with no clear D. The CDR3 spans 16 residues. The V end lost 4 bases, the J end lost 2 bases, and 16 bases lay between the germline ends. CDR1 and CDR2 (germline): SGHVS, FQNEAQ. DNA for the CDR3: TGTGCCAGCAGCTCCAAGAGGACCCAGACCACAGATACGCAGTATTTT. Translating gives CASSSKRTQTTDTQYF.

The rearrangement links TRBV25-1 to TRBJ2-1, with 9 bases that match TRBD2. V dropped 5 bases and J dropped 5; count of bases not matched to a gene: 19. The CDR3 has 19 amino acids. CDR1 is MGHDK and CDR2 is SYGVNS in the germline V gene. The CDR3 region has the DNA TGTGCCAGCAGTCCCTGGGACAGCTTCGGGCGGGGGGGTCACAATGAGCAGTTCTTC. This codes for CASSPWDSFGRGGHNEQFF.

About this clonotype itself: No conserved phenylalanine or tryptophan ends this CDR3, so it is likely a read error. The chain is built from TRBV18 and TRBJ2-3; tentatively, D is TRBD1 (5 bases). The length of the CDR3 is 16 residues. With 6 bases removed from V and 0 bases from J, the gap between germline ends came to 16 bases. Germline-derived CDR1 and CDR2 are KGHSH and LQKENI. For the CDR3, the DNA is TGTGCCAGCTCCCCCCAAGCTAAGGGGAGCACAGATACGCAGTATTTG. This gives the protein CASSPQAKGSTDTQYL.

V usage is TRBV7-2 and J usage is TRBJ2-1; no clear D gene. The CDR3 is 14 amino acids. Germline values: CDR1 SGHTA, CDR2 FQGNSA. With 6 bases removed from V and 6 bases from J, the gap between germline ends came to 15 bases. The CDR3 DNA reads as TGTGCCAGCAGACCCGCTAGGCCGGGCAATGAGCAGTTCTTC. Protein product: CASRPARPGNEQFF.

There are a few counts of this clonotype. CDR3 nucleotides: TGCAGTGCTAGACCCCTCCTTGGAGGGCTTACCTACGAGCAGTACTTC. Translation gives CSARPLLGGLTYEQYF. This chain connects TRBV20-1 to TRBJ2-7; D may be TRBD2 (6 bases). This CDR3 has 16 residues. The germline CDR1 and CDR2 sequences are DFQATT and SNEGSKA (reference sequence). V lost 2 bases and J 2 bases, leaving 19 bases between the germline ends.